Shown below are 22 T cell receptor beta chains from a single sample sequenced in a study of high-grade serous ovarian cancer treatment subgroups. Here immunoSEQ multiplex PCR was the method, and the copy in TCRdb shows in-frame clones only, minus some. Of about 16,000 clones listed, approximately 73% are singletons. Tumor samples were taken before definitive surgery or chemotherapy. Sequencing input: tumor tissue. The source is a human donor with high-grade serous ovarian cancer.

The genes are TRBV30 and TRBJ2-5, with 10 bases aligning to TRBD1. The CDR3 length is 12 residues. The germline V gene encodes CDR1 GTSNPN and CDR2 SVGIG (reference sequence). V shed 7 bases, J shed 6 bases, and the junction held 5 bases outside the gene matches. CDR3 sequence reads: CAYSGQGKTQYF. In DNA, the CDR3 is TGTGCCTATTCGGGACAGGGGAAGACCCAGTACTTC.

CDR3 nucleotides: TGTGCCAGCAGCTTGGGTAGGTCCAGGAGGAACACTGAAGCTTTCTTT. It yields the protein CASSLGRSRRNTEAFF. V gene TRBV5-6 combines with J gene TRBJ1-1; no definite D call. Germline assignment: CDR1 SGHDT and CDR2 YYEEEE. The CDR3 covers 16 residues. Trimming took 0 bases from V and 1 from J, leaving 13 bases between them.

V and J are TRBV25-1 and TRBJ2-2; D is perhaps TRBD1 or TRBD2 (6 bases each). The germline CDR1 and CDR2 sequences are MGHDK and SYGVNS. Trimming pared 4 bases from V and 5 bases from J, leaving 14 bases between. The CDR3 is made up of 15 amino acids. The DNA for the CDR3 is TGTGCCAGCAGTGTTCACGGGGGCGCGACCGGGGAGCTGTTTTTT. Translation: CASSVHGGATGELFF.

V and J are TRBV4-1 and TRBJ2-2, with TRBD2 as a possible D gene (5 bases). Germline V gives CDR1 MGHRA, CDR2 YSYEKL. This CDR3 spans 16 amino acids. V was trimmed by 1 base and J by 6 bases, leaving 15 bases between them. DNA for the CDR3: TGCGCCAGCAGCCAAGGGGTTGGAATGAGGGCCGGGGAGCTGTTTTTT. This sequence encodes CASSQGVGMRAGELFF.

Here the CDR3 reads CASSIDRGGANVLTF. As DNA, the CDR3 is TGTGCCAGCAGTATAGATCGGGGTGGGGCCAACGTCCTGACTTTC. V gene TRBV27 combines with J gene TRBJ2-6; maybe TRBD2 (5 bases). The CDR3 spans 15 residues. Between the trimmed V and J ends, which lost 5 bases and 3 bases, there was a span of 11 bases. Germline loops: CDR1 MNHEY, CDR2 SMNVEV (reference sequence).

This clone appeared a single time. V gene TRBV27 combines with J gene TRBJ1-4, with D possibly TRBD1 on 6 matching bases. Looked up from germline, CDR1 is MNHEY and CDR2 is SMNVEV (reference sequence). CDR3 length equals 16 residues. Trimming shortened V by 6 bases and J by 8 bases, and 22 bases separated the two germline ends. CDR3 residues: CASSSGAGRAREKLFF. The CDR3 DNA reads TGTGCCAGCAGCTCGGGGGCGGGGAGGGCGAGGGAAAAACTGTTTTTT.

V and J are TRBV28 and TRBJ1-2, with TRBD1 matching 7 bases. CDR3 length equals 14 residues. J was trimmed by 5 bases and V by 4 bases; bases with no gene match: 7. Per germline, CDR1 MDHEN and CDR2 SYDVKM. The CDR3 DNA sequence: TGTGCCAGCAGTTGGAGAGGCAGGGGGTATGGCTACACCTTC. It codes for CASSWRGRGYGYTF.

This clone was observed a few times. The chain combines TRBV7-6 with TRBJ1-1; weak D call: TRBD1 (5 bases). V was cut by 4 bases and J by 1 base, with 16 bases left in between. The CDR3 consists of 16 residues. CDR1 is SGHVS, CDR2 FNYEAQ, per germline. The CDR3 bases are TGTGCCAGCAGCTCCCGAAGAGGGGAGGGGAACACTGAAGCTTTCTTT. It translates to CASSSRRGEGNTEAFF.

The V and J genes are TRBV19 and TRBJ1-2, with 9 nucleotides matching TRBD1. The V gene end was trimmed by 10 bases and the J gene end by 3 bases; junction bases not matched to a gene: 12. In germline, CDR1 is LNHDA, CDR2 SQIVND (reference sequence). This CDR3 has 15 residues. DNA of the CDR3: TGTGCCACCACCGGGACAGGGAGGGGGGACTATGGCTACACCTTC. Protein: CATTGTGRGDYGYTF. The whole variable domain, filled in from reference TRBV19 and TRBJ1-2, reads DGGITQSPKYLFRKEGQNVTLSCEQNLNHDAMYWYRQDPGQGLRLIYYSQIVNDFQKGDIAEGYSVSREKKESFPLTVTSAQKNPTAFYLCATTGTGRGDYGYTFGSGTRLTVV.

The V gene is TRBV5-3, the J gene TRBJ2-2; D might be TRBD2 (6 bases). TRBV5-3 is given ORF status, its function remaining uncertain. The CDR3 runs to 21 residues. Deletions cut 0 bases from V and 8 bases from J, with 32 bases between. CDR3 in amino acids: CARSLVRKRVVPALWGGELFF. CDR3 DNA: TGTGCCAGAAGCTTGGTCAGGAAGCGGGTAGTTCCTGCCCTTTGGGGAGGGGAGCTGTTTTTT.

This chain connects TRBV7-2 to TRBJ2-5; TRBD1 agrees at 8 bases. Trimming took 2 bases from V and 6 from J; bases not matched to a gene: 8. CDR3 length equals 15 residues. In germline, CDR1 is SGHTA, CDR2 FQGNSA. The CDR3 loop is CASSLRGQGLQTQYF. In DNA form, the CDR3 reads TGTGCCAGCAGCTTACGTGGACAGGGCCTACAGACCCAGTACTTC.

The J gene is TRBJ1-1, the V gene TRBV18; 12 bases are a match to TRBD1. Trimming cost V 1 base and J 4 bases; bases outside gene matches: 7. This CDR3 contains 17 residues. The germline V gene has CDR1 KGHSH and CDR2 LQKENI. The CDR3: CASSPRGQGAQGTEAFF. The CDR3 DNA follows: TGTGCCAGCTCACCACGGGGACAGGGGGCTCAGGGCACTGAAGCTTTCTTT.

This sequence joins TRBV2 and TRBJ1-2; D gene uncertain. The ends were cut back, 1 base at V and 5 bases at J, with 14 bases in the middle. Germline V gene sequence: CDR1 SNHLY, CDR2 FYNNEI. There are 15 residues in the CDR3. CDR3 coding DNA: TGTGCCAGCAGTGAAGTGGGGAACTTTGGGTATGGCTACACCTTC. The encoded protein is CASSEVGNFGYGYTF.

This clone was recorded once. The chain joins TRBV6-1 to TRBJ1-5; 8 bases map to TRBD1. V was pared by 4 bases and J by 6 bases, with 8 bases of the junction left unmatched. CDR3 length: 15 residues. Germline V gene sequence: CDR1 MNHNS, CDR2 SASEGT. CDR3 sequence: CASSVSRGLGQPQHF. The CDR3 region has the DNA TGTGCCAGCAGTGTTTCCAGGGGGCTAGGTCAGCCCCAGCATTTT.

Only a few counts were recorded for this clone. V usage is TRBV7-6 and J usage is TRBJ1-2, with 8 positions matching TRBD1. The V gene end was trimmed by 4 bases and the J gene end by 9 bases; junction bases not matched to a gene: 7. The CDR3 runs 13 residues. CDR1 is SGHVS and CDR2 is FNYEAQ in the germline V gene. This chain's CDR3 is CASSSPDRVSYTF. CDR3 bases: TGTGCCAGCAGCTCCCCGGACAGGGTGAGCTACACCTTC.

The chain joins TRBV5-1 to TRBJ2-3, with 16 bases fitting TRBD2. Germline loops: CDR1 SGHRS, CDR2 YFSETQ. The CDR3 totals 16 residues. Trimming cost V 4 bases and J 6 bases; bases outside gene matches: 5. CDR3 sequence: CASSPGTSGGEDTQYF. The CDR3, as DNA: TGCGCCAGCAGCCCTGGGACTAGCGGGGGGGAGGATACGCAGTATTTT. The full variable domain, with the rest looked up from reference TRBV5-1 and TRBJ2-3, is KAGVTQTPRYLIKTRGQQVTLSCSPISGHRSVSWYQQTPGQGLQFLFEYFSETQRNKGNFPGRFSGRQFSNSRSEMNVSTLELGDSALYLCASSPGTSGGEDTQYFGPGTRLTVL.

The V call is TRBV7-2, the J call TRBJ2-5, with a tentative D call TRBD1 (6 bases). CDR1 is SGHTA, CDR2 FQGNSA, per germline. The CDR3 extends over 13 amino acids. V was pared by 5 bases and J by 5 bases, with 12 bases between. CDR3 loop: CASSRSRGETQYF. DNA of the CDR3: TGTGCCAGCAGCCGCAGTAGGGGGGAGACCCAGTACTTC. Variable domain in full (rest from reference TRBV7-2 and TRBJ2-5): GAGVSQSPSNKVTEKGKDVELRCDPISGHTALYWYRQSLGQGLEFLIYFQGNSAPDKSGLPSDRFSAERTGGSVSTLTIQRTQQEDSAVYLCASSRSRGETQYFGPGTRLLVL.

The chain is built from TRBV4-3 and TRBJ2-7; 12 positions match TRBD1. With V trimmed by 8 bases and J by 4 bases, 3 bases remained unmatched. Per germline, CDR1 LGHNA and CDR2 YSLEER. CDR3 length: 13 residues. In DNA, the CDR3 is TGCGCCAGCCTGGGACAGGGGGCATACGAGCAGTACTTC. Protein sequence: CASLGQGAYEQYF.

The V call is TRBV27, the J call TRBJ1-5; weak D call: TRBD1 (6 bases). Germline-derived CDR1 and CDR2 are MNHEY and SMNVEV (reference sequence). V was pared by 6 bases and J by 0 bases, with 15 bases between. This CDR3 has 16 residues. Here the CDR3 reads CASRLQGTYSNQPQHF. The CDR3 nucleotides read TGTGCCAGCAGGTTACAGGGAACCTATAGCAATCAGCCCCAGCATTTT.

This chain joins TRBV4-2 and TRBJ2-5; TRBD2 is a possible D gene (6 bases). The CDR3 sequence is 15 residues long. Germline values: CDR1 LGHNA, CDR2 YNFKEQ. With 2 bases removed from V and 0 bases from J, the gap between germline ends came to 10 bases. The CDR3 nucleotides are TGTGCCAGCAGCCAAACGGGGGTGTACCAAGAGACCCAGTACTTC. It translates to CASSQTGVYQETQYF.

CDR3 residues: CASRRSSGNTIYF. In DNA form, the CDR3 reads TGTGCCAGCCGACGGAGCTCTGGAAACACCATATATTTT. V usage is TRBV30 and J usage is TRBJ1-3, with no clear D. Looked up from germline, CDR1 is GTSNPN and CDR2 is SVGIG (reference sequence). The CDR3 is 13 amino acids. Deletions cut 8 bases from V and 0 bases from J, with 11 bases between.

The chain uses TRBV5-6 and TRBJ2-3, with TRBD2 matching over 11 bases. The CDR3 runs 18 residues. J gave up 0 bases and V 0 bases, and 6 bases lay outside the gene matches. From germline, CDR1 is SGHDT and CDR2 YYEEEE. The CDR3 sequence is CASSLVLAGGSSTDTQYF. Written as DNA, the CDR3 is TGTGCCAGCAGCTTGGTTCTAGCGGGGGGATCTAGCACAGATACGCAGTATTTT.